These T cell receptor beta chains were read from a single sample in a study of blood T cell repertoires in COVID-19. The assay was immunoSEQ multiplex PCR, and TCRdb's table has in-frame clones only and misses some. The data show some 380,000 clones, more than 65% seen once. The sequencing input was peripheral blood. Receptor source: a human donor with acute or convalescent COVID-19. The donor label of this sample is uncertain. CDR3s include the opening cysteine and the closing phenylalanine or tryptophan. A D gene is named only where the DNA matches it firmly. Rows may omit the clone size; those that give it use once, few, many or a size class.

CDR3nt	CDR3aa	abundance	j_gene	v_gene	d_gene
TGTGCCTGGAGTGTACGGGCAGGGGGTCAGCCCCAGCATTTT	CAWSVRAGGQPQHF	-	TRBJ1-5	TRBV30	TRBD1
TGTGCCAGTAGTATACTAGCGGGAGTAGGGGACTACTATAGGAATGAGCAGTTCTTC	CASSILAGVGDYYRNEQFF	-	TRBJ2-1	TRBV19	TRBD2
TGTGCCAGCAGCTCCTTAGCGGGAGCATACAATGAGCAGTTCTTC	CASSSLAGAYNEQFF	-	TRBJ2-1	TRBV11-2	TRBD2
TGTGCCAGCAGTTACTCGACTAGCGGGAGCTCCGGGGAGCTGTTTTTT	CASSYSTSGSSGELFF	-	TRBJ2-2	TRBV6-5	TRBD2
TGTGCCAGTAATCCCGGACAGGGTGGCGATCAGCCCCAGCATTTT	CASNPGQGGDQPQHF	-	TRBJ1-5	TRBV19	TRBD1
TGCGCCAGCAGCTTGGGGGGGACAAGAAAAGAGACCCAGTACTTC	CASSLGGTRKETQYF	-	TRBJ2-5	TRBV5-1	-
TGTGCCAGCAGAAAACAGGAGATGAACACTGAAGCTTTCTTT	CASRKQEMNTEAFF	-	TRBJ1-1	TRBV27	-
TGTGCCAGCAGTTGGACAGCTAACACCGGGGAGCTGTTTTTT	CASSWTANTGELFF	-	TRBJ2-2	TRBV27	-
TGTGCCAGCAGACAACAGGGAAACACTGAAGCTTTCTTT	CASRQQGNTEAFF	few	TRBJ1-1	TRBV6-6	-
TGTGCCAGCGAGTCCGGACAGAGGAGTTATGGCTACACCTTC	CASESGQRSYGYTF	-	TRBJ1-2	TRBV28	-